The clone carrying this T cell receptor (beta chain) turned up a few times. What it binds is not known. The sample belongs to a study of vaccination effects on CD4 cells after COVID-19. Viral peptide pools were used in the ViraFEST assay to expand antigen-specific CD4+ T cells, and sequencing came afterward. Isolating CD4+ T cells followed approximately nine days of culture. Each person got two doses of an mRNA SARS-CoV-2 vaccine, BNT162b2 or mRNA-1273. Trimming pared 7 bases from V and 0 bases from J, leaving 8 bases between. The CDR3 runs 14 residues. The germline V gene has CDR1 SGHRS and CDR2 YFSETQ. Clones were sequenced by immunoSEQ multiplex PCR, and TCRdb holds only the in-frame ones, with some missing. In the table there are approximately 83,000 clones, about three quarters of which are singletons.

Source: CD4+ T cells from PBMCs cultured with HCoV-OC43 spike peptides, taken after COVID-19 vaccination. Subset indicated: HCoV-OC43 spike overlapping peptide pool stimulation. The clonotype was recovered from a human donor who received a COVID-19 vaccine. The chain recombines TRBV5-1 with TRBJ2-6, with D unresolved. The CDR3 sequence: CASLESSGANVLTF. In DNA form, the CDR3 reads TGCGCCAGCCTCGAAAGCTCTGGGGCCAACGTCCTGACTTTC. The full variable domain, completed using reference TRBV5-1 and TRBJ2-6, is KAGVTQTPRYLIKTRGQQVTLSCSPISGHRSVSWYQQTPGQGLQFLFEYFSETQRNKGNFPGRFSGRQFSNSRSEMNVSTLELGDSALYLCASLESSGANVLTFGAGSRLTVL.